Below are 32 T cell receptor beta chains sequenced from a single sample in a study of response to subunit inactivated influenza vaccine. TCRdb fed the RT-PCR reads into MiXCR, producing one record per CDR3 protein. This table has approximately 490,000 distinct CDR3 sequences, 6% to 9% appearing once. The specimen was PBMCs from blood, collected 23 to 25 months after vaccination. These receptors were taken from a man aged 50 to 69 who received an inactivated influenza vaccine.

The J gene is TRBJ2-1, the V gene TRBV10-2, with 13 bases lining up with TRBD2. The CDR3 loop spans 16 amino acids. The ends lost 1 base at V and 7 bases at J; junction bases unmatched: 4. The germline gives CDR1 WSHSY, CDR2 SAAADI. The CDR3 sequence is CASSELGGLAGNEQFF. DNA for the CDR3: TGCGCCAGCAGTGAGTTAGGGGGACTAGCGGGGAATGAGCAGTTCTTC.

This clonotype occurred a few times. The rearrangement links TRBV6-2 or TRBV6-3 to TRBJ2-2, with 8 bases matching TRBD1. V shed 6 bases and J 4 bases; nucleotides not matched to a gene: 4. Looked up from germline, CDR1 is MNHEY and CDR2 is SVGEGT. The CDR3 extends over 14 amino acids. CDR3 sequence: CASRRTGTTGELFF. In DNA form, the CDR3 reads TGTGCCAGCAGGAGGACAGGGACCACCGGGGAGCTGTTTTTT.

This clonotype was seen at least ten times. V is TRBV4-2 and J is TRBJ2-2, with 7 bases aligning to TRBD1. CDR1 is LGHNA and CDR2 is YNFKEQ in the germline V gene. V gave up 4 bases and J gave up 4 bases; unmatched junction bases: 9. The CDR3 runs 16 residues. CDR3 amino acids: CASSPTRDSGTGELFF. As DNA, the CDR3 is TGTGCCAGCAGCCCCACTCGGGACAGCGGCACCGGGGAGCTGTTTTTT.

This clonotype was recorded at least ten times. The chain uses TRBV11-2 and TRBJ2-7, with unresolved D. The V and J ends lost 4 bases and 4 bases respectively, with 11 bases between them. Germline CDR1 SGHAT, CDR2 FQNNGV. This CDR3 is 13 amino acids long. The CDR3 DNA sequence: TGTGCCAGCAGCTCTGGCCGGTTATACGAGCAGTACTTC. Amino acid sequence: CASSSGRLYEQYF.

This clonotype has more than one count but fewer than ten. This chain connects TRBV10-3 to TRBJ2-7; tentative D call: TRBD2 (6 bases). V lost 8 bases and J 0 bases, leaving 14 bases between the germline ends. Germline CDR1 and CDR2: ENHRY and SYGVKD. This CDR3 contains 14 residues. CDR3 nucleotides: TGTGCCATCGGGCATGGCGGGAACTCCTACGAGCAGTACTTC. This translates into CAIGHGGNSYEQYF.

At least ten counts were recorded for this clonotype. The chain employs TRBV12-3 or TRBV12-4 and TRBJ2-2, with a possible D match to TRBD1 (6 bases). The CDR3 totals 16 residues. Trimming pared 6 bases from V and 2 bases from J, leaving 16 bases between. In DNA, the CDR3 is TGTGCCAGCAGAATGGCCGGGACACTTAACACCGGGGAGCTGTTTTTT. Protein product: CASRMAGTLNTGELFF.

This clonotype has just a few counts. The chain couples TRBV5-4 to TRBJ2-2, with TRBD1 matching over 9 bases. This CDR3 spans 15 amino acids. J was trimmed by 7 bases and V by 0 bases; bases with no gene match: 4. From germline, CDR1 is SGHNT and CDR2 YYREEE (reference sequence). The DNA for the CDR3 is TGTGCCAGCAGCTTGGCACAGGGGGCTGACGGGGAGCTGTTTTTT. Translated: CASSLAQGADGELFF.

The CDR3 here is CATSDGRGLTF. CDR3 sequence (DNA): TGTGCCACCAGTGATGGGAGGGGCTTAACCTTC. This chain uses TRBV24-1 with TRBJ1-2; perhaps TRBD1 as D (5 bases). Deletions cut 3 bases from V and 14 bases from J, with 12 bases between. Germline V gene data show CDR1 as KGHDR and CDR2 as SFDVKD. The CDR3 sequence is 11 residues long.

The chain links TRBV14 to TRBJ1-6, with TRBD1 matching 8 bases. J gave up 6 bases and V 6 bases, and 7 bases lay outside the gene matches. Germline assignment: CDR1 SGHDN and CDR2 FVKESK. The CDR3 sequence is 15 residues long. The CDR3 DNA reads TGTGCCAGCAGTGCGCAGGGGGCCGGTAATTCACCCCTCCACTTT. It translates to CASSAQGAGNSPLHF.

Only a few counts were recorded for this clonotype. The V and J genes are TRBV7-2 and TRBJ1-4; D may be TRBD1 (5 bases). Germline V lookup: CDR1 SGHTA, CDR2 FQGNSA. V was shortened by 4 bases and J by 7 bases, with 13 bases between the two germline ends. The CDR3 extends over 14 amino acids. The CDR3 coding sequence is TGTGCCAGCAGCTCGACAGCGGCGGGTGAAAAACTGTTTTTT. Protein sequence: CASSSTAAGEKLFF.

The rearrangement links TRBV9 to TRBJ2-5, with a possible D match to TRBD1 (6 bases). Trimming took off 0 bases at V and 2 bases at J, with 11 bases between the two ends. Germline V lookup: CDR1 SGDLS, CDR2 YYNGEE. There are 15 residues in the CDR3. CDR3 coding DNA: TGTGCCAGCAGCGTAGGGGCCAGGGGACAAGAGACCCAGTACTTC. Translation gives CASSVGARGQETQYF.

This clonotype was found many times. This chain links TRBV20-1 with TRBJ2-5, with 7 bases that match TRBD1. This CDR3 has 13 amino acids. Looked up from germline, CDR1 is DFQATT and CDR2 is SNEGSKA (reference sequence). V lost 7 bases, J lost 5 bases, and 10 bases stayed unmatched. Written as DNA, the CDR3 is TGCAGTGAAAAGAAACAGGGGAAGGAGACCCAGTACTTC. Its protein is CSEKKQGKETQYF.

This clonotype was observed a handful of times. The V gene is TRBV20-1, the J gene TRBJ2-1; 8 bases align to TRBD2. CDR1 and CDR2 from the germline V gene are DFQATT and SNEGSKA (reference sequence). The CDR3 consists of 15 residues. The trim removed 2 bases at V and 6 bases at J, leaving 9 bases unmatched. CDR3 loop: CSARSQGLGVNEQFF. CDR3 sequence (DNA): TGCAGTGCTAGATCTCAGGGACTAGGCGTCAATGAGCAGTTCTTC.

This clonotype has a handful of counts. The rearrangement joins TRBV10-3 to TRBJ2-3, with D maybe TRBD2 (6 bases). CDR1 ENHRY and CDR2 SYGVKD come from the germline V gene. With 10 bases removed from V and 0 bases from J, the gap between germline ends came to 23 bases. The CDR3 consists of 17 residues. The CDR3 region is CASTHVGLTYSTDTQYF. DNA for the CDR3: TGTGCCAGCACCCACGTCGGACTAACTTATAGCACAGATACGCAGTATTTT.

This clonotype was counted a few times. The CDR3 spells CSASGTSTYEQYF. The CDR3 DNA sequence: TGCAGTGCCTCCGGGACGTCGACCTACGAGCAGTACTTC. The chain has TRBV20-1 and TRBJ2-7; perhaps D is TRBD1 or TRBD2 (5 bases each). Deletions cut 6 bases from V and 2 bases from J, with 14 bases between. Looked up from germline, CDR1 is DFQATT and CDR2 is SNEGSKA (reference sequence). This CDR3 contains 13 residues.

This clonotype was seen a handful of times. The chain couples TRBV29-1 to TRBJ1-1; no firm D call. Germline lookup yields CDR1 SQVTM and CDR2 ANQGSEA. Trimming left V 4 bases short and J 1 base short, with 7 bases between. CDR3 length: 12 amino acids. The CDR3 sequence: CSVGQENTEAFF. The CDR3 DNA follows: TGCAGCGTTGGGCAGGAGAACACTGAAGCTTTCTTT.

The chain recombines TRBV4-2 with TRBJ2-7, with D perhaps TRBD1 or TRBD2 (6 bases each). The V and J ends lost 4 bases and 1 base respectively, with 14 bases between them. This CDR3 comprises 15 residues. CDR1 is LGHNA and CDR2 is YNFKEQ in the germline V gene. DNA for the CDR3: TGTGCCAGCAGCCGAACGGGGGCACAGTCCTACGAGCAGTACTTC. Amino acids: CASSRTGAQSYEQYF.

This clonotype was picked up a small number of times. V usage is TRBV4-1 and J usage is TRBJ2-1, with TRBD2 identical over 8 bases. The germline CDR1 and CDR2 sequences are MGHRA and YSYEKL. The V gene end was trimmed by 0 bases and the J gene end by 0 bases; junction bases not matched to a gene: 16. The CDR3 covers 21 residues. CDR3 loop: CASSQDLVGSGARSSYNEQFF. Written as DNA, the CDR3 is TGCGCCAGCAGCCAAGATCTAGTAGGTAGCGGGGCCCGAAGCTCCTACAATGAGCAGTTCTTC.

This clonotype was seen many times. The rearrangement links TRBV20-1 to TRBJ2-2; D ambiguous. This CDR3 is 13 amino acids long. Germline CDR1 reads DFQATT; CDR2 reads SNEGSKA (reference sequence). Trimming removed 0 bases from V and 6 bases from J, with 8 bases in between. CDR3 sequence (DNA): TGCAGTGCTAGAGACCACCACGCCGGGGAGCTGTTTTTT. This gives the protein CSARDHHAGELFF.

In regard to this clonotype: One end of the junction is discordant with germline, which a read error may explain. The V gene is TRBV10-2, the J gene TRBJ2-7; D gene uncertain. Germline-derived CDR1 and CDR2 are WSHSY and SAAADI. The CDR3 spans 16 residues. The chain's CDR3 is CASSESMLVISHEQYF. CDR3 coding DNA: TGCGCCAGCAGTGAGTCAATGCTAGTTATCTCCCACGAGCAGTACTTC.

This clonotype has ten or more counts. V usage is TRBV12-3 or TRBV12-4 and J usage is TRBJ1-3, with 8 bases lining up with TRBD1. The CDR3 consists of 16 residues. J lost 0 bases, V lost 6 bases, and 7 bases had no gene match. The CDR3, as DNA: TGTGCCAGCAGCGGACAGGGCTTAAGCTCTGGAAACACCATATATTTT. Amino acid sequence: CASSGQGLSSGNTIYF.

The rearrangement uses TRBV7-2 and TRBJ2-7, with D possibly TRBD2 on 6 matching bases. This CDR3 has 14 residues. V lost 2 bases and J lost 3, with 11 bases in between. Germline lookup yields CDR1 SGHTA and CDR2 FQGNSA. The CDR3 DNA reads TGTGCCAGCAGCTTACCGGGACTCGACTACGAGCAGTACTTC. Residues: CASSLPGLDYEQYF.

The J gene is TRBJ2-1, the V gene TRBV18; 8 bases map to TRBD1. The germline V gene has CDR1 KGHSH and CDR2 LQKENI. Trimming at V came to 0 bases and at J to 8 bases, leaving 6 bases not matched to a gene. The CDR3 is 15 residues long. CDR3 loop: CASSPPNRGVYEQFF. The CDR3 nucleotides read TGTGCCAGCTCACCACCCAACAGGGGGGTGTATGAGCAGTTCTTC.

The gene calls are TRBV20-1 and TRBJ2-3, with D possibly TRBD2 on 5 matching bases. V lost 0 bases and J 0 bases, leaving 7 bases between the germline ends. This CDR3 spans 14 amino acids. The V gene's germline CDR1 is DFQATT and CDR2 SNEGSKA (reference sequence). The CDR3 sequence is CSAREPGSTDTQYF. DNA for the CDR3: TGCAGTGCTAGAGAACCGGGGAGCACAGATACGCAGTATTTT.

This clonotype was seen repeatedly, ten times or more. V and J are TRBV12-3 or TRBV12-4 and TRBJ2-6; no definite D call. The CDR3 is 13 amino acids. The V and J ends lost 6 bases and 2 bases respectively, with 5 bases between them. The CDR3 reads CASSLTGANVLTF. Here the CDR3 DNA reads TGTGCCAGCAGCTTAACTGGGGCCAACGTCCTGACTTTC.

This clonotype turned up a few times. V and J are TRBV20-1 and TRBJ1-5; tentative D call: TRBD1 (5 bases). The length of the CDR3 is 13 residues. The V and J ends lost 3 bases and 10 bases respectively, with 16 bases between them. CDR1 is DFQATT, CDR2 SNEGSKA, per germline (reference sequence). CDR3 in DNA: TGCAGTGCTAGGGGGGGTGGCCGGGGCCCCCAGCATTTT. The encoded protein is CSARGGGRGPQHF.

Ten or more counts support this clonotype. The rearrangement uses TRBV29-1 and TRBJ2-1, with 11 bases identical to TRBD2. J was trimmed by 7 bases and V by 6 bases; bases with no gene match: 8. The CDR3 has 14 amino acids. CDR1 is SQVTM and CDR2 is ANQGSEA in the germline V gene. CDR3 in amino acids: CSVGTSGNLNEQFF. For the CDR3, the DNA is TGCAGCGTGGGGACTAGCGGTAATCTAAATGAGCAGTTCTTC.

A few counts support this clonotype. The chain carries TRBV6-1 and TRBJ1-5; 9 positions agree with TRBD1. CDR3 length: 17 residues. V gave up 5 bases and J gave up 2 bases; unmatched junction bases: 10. Germline V gene sequence: CDR1 MNHNS, CDR2 SASEGT. The CDR3: CASSRIPGQGGNQPQHF. The CDR3 DNA reads TGTGCCAGCAGTCGCATACCGGGACAGGGAGGCAATCAGCCCCAGCATTTT.

This clonotype was found many times. The rearrangement joins TRBV4-2 to TRBJ2-5, with unresolved D. The germline V gene encodes CDR1 LGHNA and CDR2 YNFKEQ. V lost 0 bases and J lost 0, with 5 bases in between. The CDR3 has 14 residues. For the CDR3, the DNA is TGTGCCAGCAGCCAAGATACCTACCAAGAGACCCAGTACTTC. Encoded protein: CASSQDTYQETQYF.

Ten or more counts support this clonotype. V is TRBV7-9 and J is TRBJ2-5, with TRBD2 matching 10 bases. Looked up from germline, CDR1 is SEHNR and CDR2 is FQNEAQ (reference sequence). The CDR3 runs 17 residues. With 0 bases clipped from V and 2 bases from J, the junction kept 6 bases outside the gene matches. The CDR3 DNA reads TGTGCCAGCAGCTTAGCAGAATGGACTAGCGGACAAGAGACCCAGTACTTC. This encodes CASSLAEWTSGQETQYF.

In this sample, this clonotype turned up a few times. The chain combines TRBV24-1 with TRBJ2-2; 7 bases are shared with TRBD1. Germline CDR1 and CDR2: KGHDR and SFDVKD. V dropped 3 bases and J dropped 6; count of bases not matched to a gene: 9. The CDR3 totals 16 residues. CDR3 DNA sequence: TGTGCCACCAGTGATCGGGACAGTGGTAGGGCCGGGGAGCTGTTTTTT. Its translation: CATSDRDSGRAGELFF.

The rearrangement joins TRBV12-3 or TRBV12-4 to TRBJ2-3, with 8 bases that match TRBD1. This CDR3 is 14 amino acids long. V gave up 5 bases and J gave up 5 bases; unmatched junction bases: 6. The CDR3: CASSPWTGKDTQYF. As DNA, the CDR3 is TGTGCCAGCAGTCCGTGGACAGGGAAAGATACGCAGTATTTT.